These T cell receptor beta chains were read from a single sample in a study of monozygotic twins with inflammatory bowel disease. TCRdb re-called the 5' RACE reads; every CDR3 protein appears as one record, without DNA. This sample's clone table lists around 370,000 distinct CDR3 sequences. The sequenced material came from blood. These receptors were taken from a human donor with ulcerative colitis or Crohn's disease, or a healthy co-twin of an affected twin (not recorded which). The CDR3 runs from the conserved cysteine through the conserved F or W.

cdr3_aa: CASSLAWQPQETQYF
cdr3_length: 15
j_call: TRBJ2-5
v_call: TRBV7-9

cdr3_aa: CSARASGGSASYNEQFF
cdr3_length: 17
j_call: TRBJ2-1
v_call: TRBV20-1

cdr3_aa: CASSSYNSPLHF
cdr3_length: 12
j_call: TRBJ1-6
v_call: TRBV3-1

cdr3_aa: CASSLQGLAEETQYF
cdr3_length: 15
j_call: TRBJ2-5
v_call: TRBV7-2

cdr3_aa: CASSQSGQDGDEQYF
cdr3_length: 15
j_call: TRBJ2-7
v_call: TRBV23-1

cdr3_aa: CSARIGQGRLYGYTF
cdr3_length: 15
j_call: TRBJ1-2
v_call: TRBV20-1

cdr3_aa: CSPQGSLAKNIQYF
cdr3_length: 14
j_call: TRBJ2-4
v_call: TRBV20-1

cdr3_aa: CASSLALAVKETQYF
cdr3_length: 15
j_call: TRBJ2-5
v_call: TRBV11-2

cdr3_aa: CASSSGTAGRDEQYF
cdr3_length: 15
j_call: TRBJ2-7
v_call: TRBV6-1

cdr3_aa: CASSIRVSSEAFF
cdr3_length: 13
j_call: TRBJ1-1
v_call: TRBV12-3/TRBV12-4

cdr3_aa: CASYHGGTNEKLFF
cdr3_length: 14
j_call: TRBJ1-4
v_call: TRBV11-2

cdr3_aa: CASSLELSYEQYF
cdr3_length: 13
j_call: TRBJ2-7
v_call: TRBV5-1

cdr3_aa: CSARDDQGETQYF
cdr3_length: 13
j_call: TRBJ2-5
v_call: TRBV20-1

cdr3_aa: CASSLRNRPEAFF
cdr3_length: 13
j_call: TRBJ1-1
v_call: TRBV6-2/TRBV6-3

cdr3_aa: CASSITRGTYNEQFF
cdr3_length: 15
j_call: TRBJ2-1
v_call: TRBV19

cdr3_aa: CASRVRKGAITAPLHF
cdr3_length: 16
j_call: TRBJ1-6
v_call: TRBV27

cdr3_aa: CASSLDYGGGQNIQYF
cdr3_length: 16
j_call: TRBJ2-4
v_call: TRBV11-2

cdr3_aa: CAWKEGSINQPQHF
cdr3_length: 14
j_call: TRBJ1-5
v_call: TRBV30

cdr3_aa: CSAGIRGNTDTQYF
cdr3_length: 14
j_call: TRBJ2-3
v_call: TRBV20-1

cdr3_aa: CASSPRQGTNTEAFF
cdr3_length: 15
j_call: TRBJ1-1
v_call: TRBV7-9

cdr3_aa: CASSHQQGVYGYTF
cdr3_length: 14
j_call: TRBJ1-2
v_call: TRBV3-1

cdr3_aa: CASSRGPYGYTF
cdr3_length: 12
j_call: TRBJ1-2
v_call: TRBV19

cdr3_aa: CASSRIGQSTDTQYF
cdr3_length: 15
j_call: TRBJ2-3
v_call: TRBV25-1

cdr3_aa: CTSSQDWGRGNTIYF
cdr3_length: 15
j_call: TRBJ1-3
v_call: TRBV4-3

cdr3_aa: CASSVDKDPNYGYTF
cdr3_length: 15
j_call: TRBJ1-2
v_call: TRBV21-1

cdr3_aa: CASSFSVDNEQFF
cdr3_length: 13
j_call: TRBJ2-1
v_call: TRBV5-1

cdr3_aa: CASAADGISNQPQHF
cdr3_length: 15
j_call: TRBJ1-5
v_call: TRBV12-5

cdr3_aa: CSVGVGSGGTGENIQYF
cdr3_length: 17
j_call: TRBJ2-4
v_call: TRBV29-1

cdr3_aa: CASSISGGQPQHF
cdr3_length: 13
j_call: TRBJ1-5
v_call: TRBV7-3

cdr3_aa: CASSHRQGQETQYF
cdr3_length: 14
j_call: TRBJ2-5
v_call: TRBV12-3/TRBV12-4

cdr3_aa: CASSLLVTSGANTGELIF
cdr3_length: 18
j_call: TRBJ2-2
v_call: TRBV11-2

cdr3_aa: CASSYGLAGYEQYF
cdr3_length: 14
j_call: TRBJ2-7
v_call: TRBV6-5

cdr3_aa: CASSLQGATLLYNEQFF
cdr3_length: 17
j_call: TRBJ2-1
v_call: TRBV5-6

cdr3_aa: CSARDRRGNQPQHF
cdr3_length: 14
j_call: TRBJ1-5
v_call: TRBV20-1

cdr3_aa: CASSLYRLNQPQHF
cdr3_length: 14
j_call: TRBJ1-5
v_call: TRBV5-6

cdr3_aa: CSARLAGASYEQYF
cdr3_length: 14
j_call: TRBJ2-7
v_call: TRBV20-1

cdr3_aa: CASSPAGQGYEQYF
cdr3_length: 14
j_call: TRBJ2-7
v_call: TRBV18

cdr3_aa: CASTVGLAGTSYNEQFF
cdr3_length: 17
j_call: TRBJ2-1
v_call: TRBV7-8

cdr3_aa: CASSLPVLPALQYF
cdr3_length: 14
j_call: TRBJ2-4
v_call: TRBV7-2

cdr3_aa: CASSIVGLGGELFF
cdr3_length: 14
j_call: TRBJ2-2
v_call: TRBV19